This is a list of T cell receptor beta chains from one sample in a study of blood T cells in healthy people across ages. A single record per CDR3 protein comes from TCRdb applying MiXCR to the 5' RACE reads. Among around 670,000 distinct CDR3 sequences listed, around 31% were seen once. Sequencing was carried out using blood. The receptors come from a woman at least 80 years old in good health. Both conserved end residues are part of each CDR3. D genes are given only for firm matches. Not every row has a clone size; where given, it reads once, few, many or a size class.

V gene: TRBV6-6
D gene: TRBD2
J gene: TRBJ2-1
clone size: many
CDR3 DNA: TGTGCCAGCAGTTTCCCAGCGGGGGGCAATGAGCAGTTCTTC
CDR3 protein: CASSFPAGGNEQFF

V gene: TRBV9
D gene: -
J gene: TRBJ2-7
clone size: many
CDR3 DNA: TGTGCCAGCAGCGCCGGGACGGTCTCCTACGAGCAGTACTTC
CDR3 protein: CASSAGTVSYEQYF

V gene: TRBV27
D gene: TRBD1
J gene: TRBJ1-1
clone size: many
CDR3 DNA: TGTGCCAGCAGGAGGACAGGGGCAAACACTGAAGCTTTCTTT
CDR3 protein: CASRRTGANTEAFF

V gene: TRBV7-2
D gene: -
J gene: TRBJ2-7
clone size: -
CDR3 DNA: TGTGCCAGCAGCTTAGTCGGAGCCCTCCACGAGCAGTACTTC
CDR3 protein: CASSLVGALHEQYF

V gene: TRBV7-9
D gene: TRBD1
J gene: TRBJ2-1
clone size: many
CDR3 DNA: TGTGCCACTACGGACAGGGGGGATGAGCAGTTCTTC
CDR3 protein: CATTDRGDEQFF

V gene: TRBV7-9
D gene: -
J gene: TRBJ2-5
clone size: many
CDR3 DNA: TGTGCCAGCAGCGAGAGAGCTACAAGGGAGACCCAGTACTTC
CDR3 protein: CASSERATRETQYF

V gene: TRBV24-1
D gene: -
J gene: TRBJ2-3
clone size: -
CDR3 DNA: TGTGCCACCAGTGATTCCCCGGGGGCGGCAGATACGCAGTATTTT
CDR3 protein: CATSDSPGAADTQYF

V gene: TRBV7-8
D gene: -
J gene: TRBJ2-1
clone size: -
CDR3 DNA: TGTGCCAGCAGCCCCAGACCCAGGGAAGGGCCCTACAATGAGCAGTTCTTC
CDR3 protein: CASSPRPREGPYNEQFF

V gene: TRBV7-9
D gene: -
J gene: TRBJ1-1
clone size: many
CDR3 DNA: TGTGCCAGCAGCCCTCCTCGACCAGGGGAGATGACTGAAGCTTTCTTT
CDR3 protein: CASSPPRPGEMTEAFF

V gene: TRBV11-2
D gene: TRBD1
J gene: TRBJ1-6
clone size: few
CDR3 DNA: TGTGCCAGCAGCCGCGACAGGGGAGGTTCACCCCTCCACTTT
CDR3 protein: CASSRDRGGSPLHF

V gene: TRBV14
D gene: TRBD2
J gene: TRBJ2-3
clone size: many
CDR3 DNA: TGTGCCAGCAGCCAAGATTTAGCGGGGGGGCCTACAGATACGCAGTATTTT
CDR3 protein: CASSQDLAGGPTDTQYF

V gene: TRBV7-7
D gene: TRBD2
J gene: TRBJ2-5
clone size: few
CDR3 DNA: TGTGCTAGCAGCTACACTAGCGGGAGTACTGAGACCCAGTACTTC
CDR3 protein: CASSYTSGSTETQYF

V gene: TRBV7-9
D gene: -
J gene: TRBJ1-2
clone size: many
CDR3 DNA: TGTGCCAGCAGCTCCACAGGGTATGGCTACACCTTC
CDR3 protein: CASSSTGYGYTF

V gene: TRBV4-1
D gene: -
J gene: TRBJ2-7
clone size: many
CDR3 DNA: TGCGCCAGCAGCCAAGGAACAGGCGCCTCCTACGAGCAGTACTTC
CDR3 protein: CASSQGTGASYEQYF

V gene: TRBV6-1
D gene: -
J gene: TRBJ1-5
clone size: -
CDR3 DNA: TGTGCCAGCAGTGTACGGTACAATCAGCCCCAGCATTTT
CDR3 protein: CASSVRYNQPQHF

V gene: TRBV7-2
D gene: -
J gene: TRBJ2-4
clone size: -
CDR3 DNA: TGTGCCAGCAGCTTAGAGATCCATGACATTCAGTACTTC
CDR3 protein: CASSLEIHDIQYF